The sample holds a few counts of the clone carrying this T cell receptor beta chain. The antigen remains undetermined. These data come from a study of blood T cells in healthy people across ages. Study-level findings and limits: Diversity of TCR beta per million T cells declined in a roughly linear way with age.

Germline V gene lookup returns CDR1 MNHEY and CDR2 SVGAGI. The length of the CDR3 is 14 residues. The ends were cut back, 5 bases at V and 4 bases at J, with 14 bases in the middle. PCR was performed a second time for about 7 to 11 cycles using a sample-barcoded 5' primer and a J-beta primer mix. TCRdb fed the 5' RACE reads into MiXCR, producing one record per CDR3 protein. Among 1.5 million to 2 million distinct CDR3 sequences, around half were seen once, and the ten largest hold roughly 2.1%. The chain recombines TRBV6-5 with TRBJ1-1, with D possibly matching TRBD1 (6 bases). The origin of this receptor is a woman aged 40-49 years in good health. The sample comprised blood. CDR3 in DNA: TGTGCCAGCAGTCAGGGGCGACGGAGCACTGAAGCTTTCTTT. As protein: CASSQGRRSTEAFF.